This section outlines one T cell receptor beta chain sequence together with its context. These data come from a study of OX40 agonist ivuxolimab in advanced cancers. For the study at large: A diagnosis of hepatocellular carcinoma, melanoma, renal cell or head and neck cancer was present in dose-escalation patients. Three dose-escalation patients had partial responses: one with hepatocellular carcinoma and two with cutaneous melanoma. The dose-escalation cohort was around 83% male, with a mean age of around 54 years, ranging roughly 20 to 80.

The protocol was immunoSEQ multiplex PCR, while the TCRdb copy is restricted to in-frame clones and leaves out a portion. Here the sample spans about 66,000 clones, roughly four fifths being singletons. Germline V gene lookup returns CDR1 SGHTA and CDR2 FQGTGA. V was cut by 2 bases and J by 2 bases, with 1 base left in between. There are 12 residues in the CDR3. The genes are TRBV7-3 and TRBJ2-1; D not resolved. The TCR was taken from an adult with an advanced solid tumor such as melanoma, head and neck, liver or kidney cancer. Sequenced material: CD4+ or CD8+ T cells sorted from blood, taken in a trial of the OX40 agonist ivuxolimab. The CDR3 sequence: CASSLAYNEQFF. DNA for the CDR3: TGTGCCAGCAGCTTAGCCTACAATGAGCAGTTCTTC.